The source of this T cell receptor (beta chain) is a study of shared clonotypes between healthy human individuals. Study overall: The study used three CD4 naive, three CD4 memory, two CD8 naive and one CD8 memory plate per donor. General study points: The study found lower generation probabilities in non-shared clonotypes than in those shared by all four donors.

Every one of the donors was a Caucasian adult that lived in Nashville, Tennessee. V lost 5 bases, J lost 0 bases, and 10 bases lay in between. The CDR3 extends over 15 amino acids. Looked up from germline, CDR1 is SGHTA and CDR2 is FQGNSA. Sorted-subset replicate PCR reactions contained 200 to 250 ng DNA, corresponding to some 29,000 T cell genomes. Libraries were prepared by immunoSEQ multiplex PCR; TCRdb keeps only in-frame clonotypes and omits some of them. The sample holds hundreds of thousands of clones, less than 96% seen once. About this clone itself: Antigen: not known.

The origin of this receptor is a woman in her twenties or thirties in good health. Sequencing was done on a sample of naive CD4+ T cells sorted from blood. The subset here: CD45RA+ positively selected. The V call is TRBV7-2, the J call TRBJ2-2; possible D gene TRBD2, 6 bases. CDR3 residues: CASSPPGANTGELFF. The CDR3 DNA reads TGTGCCAGCAGCCCCCCGGGGGCGAACACCGGGGAGCTGTTTTTT.